This is a list of T cell receptor beta chains from one sample in a study of blood T cell repertoires in COVID-19. TCRdb's copy holds only in-frame clones and misses some; the assay was immunoSEQ multiplex PCR. The table has tens of thousands of clones, roughly four fifths seen once; the top ten hold about 9.1%. Source material: peripheral blood. The receptors originated from an older man with COVID-19, enrolled during active disease. CDR3s include the opening cysteine and the closing phenylalanine or tryptophan. The D gene is left open where the match is weak. Size is stated for part of the rows, as once, few or many counts, or as a class when the clone is expanded.

j_gene | v_gene | d_gene | abundance | CDR3aa | CDR3nt
TRBJ2-3 | TRBV30 | TRBD2 | - | CASEGASGGDTQYF | TGTGCCTCCGAGGGGGCTAGCGGGGGTGATACGCAGTATTTT
TRBJ2-4 | TRBV24-1 | TRBD1 | few | CATRNARDRGTKNIQYF | TGTGCCACCAGAAACGCCCGGGACAGGGGGACGAAAAACATTCAGTACTTC
TRBJ1-1 | TRBV29-1 | - | - | CSALPREFGTEAFF | TGCAGCGCCCTGCCCAGGGAATTCGGCACTGAAGCTTTCTTT
TRBJ2-5 | TRBV9 | TRBD1 | - | CASSVDFSGTGLQETQYF | TGTGCCAGCAGCGTAGATTTCTCTGGGACAGGGCTCCAAGAGACCCAGTACTTC
TRBJ2-2 | TRBV29-1 | TRBD2 | - | CSAVSGGMNTGELFF | TGCAGCGCCGTTAGCGGGGGGATGAACACCGGGGAGCTGTTTTTT
TRBJ1-6 | TRBV30 | - | once | CAWRTPGGSPLHF | TGTGCCTGGAGGACGCCAGGAGGTTCACCCCTCCACTTT
TRBJ1-5 | TRBV7-9 | - | - | CASSLPGNNQPQHF | TGTGCCAGCAGCCTTCCAGGGAACAATCAGCCCCAGCATTTT
TRBJ2-1 | TRBV11-2 | - | - | CASSSRQNYNEQFF | TGTGCCAGCAGCTCTCGACAGAACTACAATGAGCAGTTCTTC
TRBJ1-1 | TRBV7-2 | TRBD1 | - | CASSLTFTGAYTEAFF | TGTGCCAGCAGCTTAACGTTTACAGGGGCCTACACTGAAGCTTTCTTT
TRBJ2-5 | TRBV5-1 | - | - | CASNPPGETQYF | TGCGCCAGCAACCCGCCGGGAGAGACCCAGTACTTC
TRBJ2-3 | TRBV18 | TRBD2 | - | CASSHLQGVAGGPTDTQYF | TGTGCCAGCTCACACCTTCAGGGAGTGGCGGGGGGGCCGACAGATACGCAGTATTTT
TRBJ2-7 | TRBV5-1 | TRBD1 | - | CASSLVGQGAEQYF | TGCGCCAGCAGCTTGGTGGGACAGGGGGCCGAGCAGTACTTC
TRBJ2-3 | TRBV7-3 | TRBD2 | - | CASSLAGTSEDTQYF | TGTGCCAGCAGCCTTGCCGGGACTAGTGAGGATACGCAGTATTTT
TRBJ1-1 | TRBV21-1 | - | once | CASSNLRWAAFF | TGTGCCAGCAGCAACTTACGGTGGGCGGCTTTCTTT
TRBJ2-3 | TRBV7-2 | - | - | CASSLAAGVDTQYF | TGTGCCAGCAGCTTAGCCGCCGGGGTAGATACGCAGTATTTT
TRBJ2-1 | TRBV5-6 | TRBD2 | - | CASSSIVLASFSNEQFF | TGTGCCAGCAGCTCGATCGTACTAGCGTCTTTTAGCAATGAGCAGTTCTTC
TRBJ1-2 | TRBV18 | - | - | CASSPPYLPDYGYTF | TGTGCCAGCTCACCACCGTACCTACCGGACTATGGCTACACCTTC
TRBJ1-2 | TRBV30 | - | - | CAWSKGRNNYGYTF | TGTGCCTGGAGTAAGGGGCGGAATAACTATGGCTACACCTTC
TRBJ2-1 | TRBV20-1 | - | - | CSAVPGNEQFF | TGCAGTGCGGTTCCGGGGAATGAGCAGTTCTTC
TRBJ1-2 | TRBV7-2 | TRBD1 | - | CASSPDRQSYGYTF | TGTGCCAGCAGCCCGGACAGGCAATCCTATGGCTACACCTTC
TRBJ1-4 | TRBV19 | TRBD1 | - | CASSGTGVGEKLFF | TGTGCCAGTAGTGGGACAGGGGTAGGTGAAAAACTGTTTTTT
TRBJ2-1 | TRBV3-1/TRBV3-2 | TRBD1 | - | CASSQGGRGSDEQFF | TGTGCCAGCAGCCAAGGCGGCAGGGGGTCCGATGAGCAGTTCTTC
TRBJ1-4 | TRBV6-5 | - | - | CASRSTGDKGEKLFF | TGTGCCAGCAGGAGCACAGGAGACAAGGGAGAAAAACTGTTTTTT
TRBJ1-5 | TRBV25-1 | TRBD1 | - | CASSNRDRGLYSNQPQHF | TGTGCCAGCAGTAACCGGGACAGGGGTCTTTATAGCAATCAGCCCCAGCATTTT
TRBJ2-5 | TRBV30 | - | - | CAWGETREQETQYF | TGTGCCTGGGGGGAGACGCGGGAACAAGAGACCCAGTACTTC
TRBJ2-5 | TRBV5-4 | - | - | CASSLVGGLQGETQYF | TGTGCCAGCAGCTTGGTGGGGGGACTGCAAGGCGAGACCCAGTACTTC
TRBJ2-4 | TRBV9 | TRBD2 | - | CASSPDGLAGGLTKNIQYF | TGTGCCAGCAGCCCCGACGGACTAGCGGGAGGGTTGACCAAAAACATTCAGTACTTC
TRBJ1-4 | TRBV24-1 | TRBD1 | - | CATSDPGTGNEKLFF | TGTGCCACCAGTGACCCCGGGACAGGGAATGAAAAACTGTTTTTT
TRBJ1-2 | TRBV9 | - | - | CASSVGGSGYTF | TGTGCCAGCAGCGTAGGAGGGAGTGGCTACACCTTC
TRBJ1-3 | TRBV4-1 | - | few | CASSLTVFSGNTIYF | TGCGCCAGCAGCCTGACAGTTTTCTCTGGAAACACCATATATTTT
TRBJ1-4 | TRBV4-2 | - | - | CASSLEGGTNEKLFF | TGTGCCAGCAGCCTCGAGGGAGGGACAAATGAAAAACTGTTTTTT
TRBJ2-3 | TRBV4-1 | TRBD2 | once | CASSQERTGGVGTDTQYF | TGCGCCAGCAGCCAAGAGAGAACGGGAGGGGTCGGCACAGATACGCAGTATTTT
TRBJ1-2 | TRBV4-3 | TRBD1 | - | CASSQETGVNYGYTF | TGCGCCAGCAGCCAAGAGACAGGGGTGAACTATGGCTACACCTTC
TRBJ2-1 | TRBV5-4 | TRBD2 | - | CASSLATSGRYNEQFF | TGTGCCAGCAGCTTGGCTACTAGCGGGAGGTACAATGAGCAGTTCTTC
TRBJ1-1 | TRBV29-1 | TRBD1 | - | CSARTGAGTEAFF | TGCAGCGCTCGTACAGGGGCGGGGACTGAAGCTTTCTTT
TRBJ1-2 | TRBV30 | TRBD1 | - | CAWSPGQEIYGYTF | TGTGCCTGGAGCCCGGGACAGGAAATCTATGGCTACACCTTC
TRBJ1-1 | TRBV7-8 | TRBD1 | - | CASSTRQGTDTEAFF | TGTGCCAGCAGCACGAGACAGGGCACCGACACTGAAGCTTTCTTT
TRBJ2-3 | TRBV4-3 | TRBD2 | - | CASSYSGTSTDTQYF | TGCGCCAGCAGTTATAGCGGGACTAGCACAGATACGCAGTATTTT
TRBJ2-3 | TRBV5-4 | TRBD2 | - | CASSLGGLAGANTDTQYF | TGTGCCAGCAGCTTGGGTGGACTAGCGGGGGCGAACACAGATACGCAGTATTTT
TRBJ2-1 | TRBV28 | TRBD1 | - | CASSPTGGLYNEQFF | TGTGCCAGCAGTCCGACAGGGGGCCTCTACAATGAGCAGTTCTTC
TRBJ1-2 | TRBV14 | TRBD1 | - | CASSPGQFYGYTF | TGTGCCAGCAGCCCGGGACAGTTCTATGGCTACACCTTC
TRBJ2-1 | TRBV28 | TRBD2 | - | CAGGGSYNEQFF | TGTGCGGGGGGGGGATCCTACAATGAGCAGTTCTTC
TRBJ2-5 | TRBV28 | - | - | CASSSSGTQYF | TGTGCCAGCAGTTCCTCGGGGACCCAGTACTTC
TRBJ1-2 | TRBV27 | TRBD1 | - | CASSLGTGGSGYTF | TGTGCCAGCAGTTTAGGGACAGGGGGCTCTGGCTACACCTTC
TRBJ1-6 | TRBV4-3 | - | - | CASSQVGEVRALHF | TGCGCCAGCAGCCAAGTGGGGGAGGTAAGAGCCCTCCACTTT
TRBJ2-1 | TRBV24-1 | TRBD2 | - | CATSDFAGGPNEQFF | TGTGCCACCAGTGATTTTGCGGGGGGACCCAATGAGCAGTTCTTC
TRBJ2-3 | TRBV6-5 | - | - | CASSYSGGYSQYF | TGTGCCAGCAGTTACTCGGGGGGATACTCGCAGTATTTT
TRBJ2-2 | TRBV27 | - | - | CASSSRTYETGELFF | TGTGCCAGCAGTTCCCGGACTTACGAAACCGGGGAGCTGTTTTTT
TRBJ2-2 | TRBV28 | TRBD2 | once | CASSKIAGGTTGELFF | TGTGCCAGCAGTAAAATAGCGGGGGGGACCACCGGGGAGCTGTTTTTT
TRBJ1-4 | TRBV9 | - | - | CASSPGWGDNEKLFF | TGTGCCAGCAGCCCCGGGTGGGGCGATAATGAAAAACTGTTTTTT
TRBJ2-5 | TRBV7-2 | TRBD1 | - | CASSQYMGLRGQKQETQYF | TGTGCCAGCAGCCAATATATGGGCCTCAGGGGGCAAAAACAAGAGACCCAGTACTTC